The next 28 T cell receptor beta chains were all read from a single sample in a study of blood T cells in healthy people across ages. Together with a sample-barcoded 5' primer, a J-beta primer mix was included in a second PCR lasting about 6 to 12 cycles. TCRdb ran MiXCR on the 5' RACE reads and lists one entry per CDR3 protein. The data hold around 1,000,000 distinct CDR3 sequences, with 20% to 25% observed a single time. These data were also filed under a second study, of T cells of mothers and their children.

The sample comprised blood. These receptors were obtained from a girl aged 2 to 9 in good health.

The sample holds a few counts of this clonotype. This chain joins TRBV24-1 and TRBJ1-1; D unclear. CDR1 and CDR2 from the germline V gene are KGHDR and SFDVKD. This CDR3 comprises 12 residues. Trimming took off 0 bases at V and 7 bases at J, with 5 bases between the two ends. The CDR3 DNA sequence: TGTGCCACCAGTGATTTGCGGGGTGAAGCTTTCTTT. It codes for CATSDLRGEAFF.

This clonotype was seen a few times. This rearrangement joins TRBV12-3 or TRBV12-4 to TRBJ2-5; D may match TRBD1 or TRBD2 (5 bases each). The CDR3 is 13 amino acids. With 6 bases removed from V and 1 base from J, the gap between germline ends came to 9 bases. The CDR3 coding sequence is TGTGCCAGCAGGGGACCATTCCAAGAGACCCAGTACTTC. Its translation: CASRGPFQETQYF.

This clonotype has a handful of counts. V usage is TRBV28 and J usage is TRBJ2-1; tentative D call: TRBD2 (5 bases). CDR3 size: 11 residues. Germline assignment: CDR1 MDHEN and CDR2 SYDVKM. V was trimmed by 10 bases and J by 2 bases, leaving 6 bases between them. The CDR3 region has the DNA TGTGCCACCGGGACCTACAATGAGCAGTTCTTC. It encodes CATGTYNEQFF.

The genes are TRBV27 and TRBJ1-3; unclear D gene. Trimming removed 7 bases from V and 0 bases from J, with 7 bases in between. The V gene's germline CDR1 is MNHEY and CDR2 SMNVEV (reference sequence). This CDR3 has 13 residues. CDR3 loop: CASMEFSGNTIYF. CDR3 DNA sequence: TGTGCCAGCATGGAGTTCTCTGGAAACACCATATATTTT.

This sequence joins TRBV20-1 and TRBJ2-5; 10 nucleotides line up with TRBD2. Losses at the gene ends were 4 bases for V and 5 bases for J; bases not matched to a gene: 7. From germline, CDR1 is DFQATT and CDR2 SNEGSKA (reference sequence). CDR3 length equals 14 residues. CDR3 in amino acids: CSATGLAMRETQYF. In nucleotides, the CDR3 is TGCAGTGCTACGGGACTAGCGATGCGGGAGACCCAGTACTTC.

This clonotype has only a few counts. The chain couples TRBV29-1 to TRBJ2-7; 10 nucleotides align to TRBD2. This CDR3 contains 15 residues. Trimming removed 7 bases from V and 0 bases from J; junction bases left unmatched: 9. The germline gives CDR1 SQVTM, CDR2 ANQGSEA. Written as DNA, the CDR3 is TGCAGCGCCGTGCCGGGACTAGCGACCTCCTACGAGCAGTACTTC. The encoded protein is CSAVPGLATSYEQYF.

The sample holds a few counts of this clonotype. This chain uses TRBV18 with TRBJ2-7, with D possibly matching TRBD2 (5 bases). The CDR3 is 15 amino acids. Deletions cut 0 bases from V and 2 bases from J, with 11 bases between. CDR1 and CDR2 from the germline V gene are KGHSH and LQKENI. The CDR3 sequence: CASSPPLRATYEQYF. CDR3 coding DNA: TGTGCCAGCTCACCACCTTTGCGGGCCACCTACGAGCAGTACTTC.

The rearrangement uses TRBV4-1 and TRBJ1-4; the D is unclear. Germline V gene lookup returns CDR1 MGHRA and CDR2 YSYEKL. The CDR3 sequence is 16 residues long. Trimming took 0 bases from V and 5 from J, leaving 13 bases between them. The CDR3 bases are TGCGCCAGCAGCCAAGAGCTGAGGACCACAAATGAAAAACTGTTTTTT. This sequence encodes CASSQELRTTNEKLFF.

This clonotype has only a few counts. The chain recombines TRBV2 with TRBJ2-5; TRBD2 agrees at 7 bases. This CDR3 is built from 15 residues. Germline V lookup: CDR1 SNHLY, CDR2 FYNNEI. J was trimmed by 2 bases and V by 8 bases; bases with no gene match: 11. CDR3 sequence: CASLQGGAGQETQYF. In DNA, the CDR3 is TGTGCCAGCCTCCAGGGTGGAGCGGGGCAAGAGACCCAGTACTTC.

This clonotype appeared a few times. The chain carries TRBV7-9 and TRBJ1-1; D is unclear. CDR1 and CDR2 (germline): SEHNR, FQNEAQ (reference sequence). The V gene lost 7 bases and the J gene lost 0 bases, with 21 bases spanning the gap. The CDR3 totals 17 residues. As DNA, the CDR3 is TGTGCCAGCATCCCATTAAGAGGGCAGACAATGAACACTGAAGCTTTCTTT. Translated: CASIPLRGQTMNTEAFF. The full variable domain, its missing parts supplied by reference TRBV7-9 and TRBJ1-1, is DTGVSQNPRHKITKRGQNVTFRCDPISEHNRLYWYRQTLGQGPEFLTYFQNEAQLEKSRLLSDRFSAERPKGSFSTLEIQRTEQGDSAMYLCASIPLRGQTMNTEAFFGQGTRLTVV.

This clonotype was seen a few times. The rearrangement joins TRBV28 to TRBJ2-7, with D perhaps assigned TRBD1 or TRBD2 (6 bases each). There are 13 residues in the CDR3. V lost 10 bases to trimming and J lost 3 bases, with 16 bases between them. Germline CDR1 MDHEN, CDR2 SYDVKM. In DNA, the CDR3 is TGTGCCACTAGGCGGGGACATTACTACGAGCAGTACTTC. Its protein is CATRRGHYYEQYF. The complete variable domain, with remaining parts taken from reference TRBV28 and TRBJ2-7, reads DVKVTQSSRYLVKRTGEKVFLECVQDMDHENMFWYRQDPGLGLRLIYFSYDVKMKEKGDIPEGYSVSREKKERFSLILESASTNQTSMYLCATRRGHYYEQYFGPGTRLTVT.

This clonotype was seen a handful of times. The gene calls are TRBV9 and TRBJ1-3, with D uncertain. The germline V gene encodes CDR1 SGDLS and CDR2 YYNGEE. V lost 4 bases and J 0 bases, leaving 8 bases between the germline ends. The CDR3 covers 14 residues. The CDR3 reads CASSPDNSGNTIYF. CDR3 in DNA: TGTGCCAGCAGCCCCGACAACTCTGGAAACACCATATATTTT.

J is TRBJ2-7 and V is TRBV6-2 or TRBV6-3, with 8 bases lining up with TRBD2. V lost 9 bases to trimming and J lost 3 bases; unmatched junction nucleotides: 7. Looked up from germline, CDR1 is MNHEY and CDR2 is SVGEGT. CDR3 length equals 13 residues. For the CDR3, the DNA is TGTGCCAGTGGGTCCGCGGGGGGCTACGAGCAGTACTTC. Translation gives CASGSAGGYEQYF.

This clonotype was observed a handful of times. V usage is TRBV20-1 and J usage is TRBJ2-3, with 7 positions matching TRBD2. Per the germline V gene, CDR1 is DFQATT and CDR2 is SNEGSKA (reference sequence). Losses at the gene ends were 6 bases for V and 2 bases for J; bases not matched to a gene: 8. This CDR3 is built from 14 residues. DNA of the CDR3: TGCAGTGCGGGGGGACTATCCCTCACAGATACGCAGTATTTT. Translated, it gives CSAGGLSLTDTQYF.

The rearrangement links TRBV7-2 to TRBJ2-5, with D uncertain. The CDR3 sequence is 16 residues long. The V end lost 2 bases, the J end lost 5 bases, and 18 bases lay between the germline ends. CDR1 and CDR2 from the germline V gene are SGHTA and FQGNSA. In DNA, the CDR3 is TGTGCCAGCAGCTTACGTCTGGAGCCGGTAGGGGAGACCCAGTACTTC. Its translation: CASSLRLEPVGETQYF.

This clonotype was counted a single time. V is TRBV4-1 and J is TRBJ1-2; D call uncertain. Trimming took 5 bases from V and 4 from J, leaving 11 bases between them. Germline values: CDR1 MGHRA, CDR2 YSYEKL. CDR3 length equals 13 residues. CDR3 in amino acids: CASSSDIVYGYTF. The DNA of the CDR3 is TGCGCCAGCAGCTCCGACATCGTCTATGGCTACACCTTC.

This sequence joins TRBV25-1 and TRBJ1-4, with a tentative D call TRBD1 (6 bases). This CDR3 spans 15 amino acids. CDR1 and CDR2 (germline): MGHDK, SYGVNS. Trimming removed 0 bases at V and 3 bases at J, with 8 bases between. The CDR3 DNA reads TGTGCCAGCAGTGAATATGGACAGCCTAATGAAAAACTGTTTTTT. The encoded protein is CASSEYGQPNEKLFF.

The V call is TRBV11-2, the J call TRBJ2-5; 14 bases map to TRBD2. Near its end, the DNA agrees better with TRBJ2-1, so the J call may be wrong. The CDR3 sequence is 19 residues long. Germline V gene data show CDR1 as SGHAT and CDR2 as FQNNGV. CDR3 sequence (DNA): TGTGCCAGCAGCCCGGGCTCGGGACTAGCGGGAGTGTCCTACAATGAGCAGTTCTTC. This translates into CASSPGSGLAGVSYNEQFF.

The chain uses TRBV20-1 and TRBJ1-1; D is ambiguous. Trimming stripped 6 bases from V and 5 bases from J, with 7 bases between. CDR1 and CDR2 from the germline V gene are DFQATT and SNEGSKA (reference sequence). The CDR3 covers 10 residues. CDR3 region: CSAGRTEAFF. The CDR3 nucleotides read TGCAGTGCCGGGAGGACTGAAGCTTTCTTT.

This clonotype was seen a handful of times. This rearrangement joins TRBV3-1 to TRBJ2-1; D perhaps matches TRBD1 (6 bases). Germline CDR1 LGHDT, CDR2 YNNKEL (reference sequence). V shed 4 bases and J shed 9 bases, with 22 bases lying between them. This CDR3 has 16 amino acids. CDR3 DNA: TGTGCCAGCAGCCGAGAAGTAGGGACAATCGGAGGTGAGCAGTTCTTC. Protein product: CASSREVGTIGGEQFF.

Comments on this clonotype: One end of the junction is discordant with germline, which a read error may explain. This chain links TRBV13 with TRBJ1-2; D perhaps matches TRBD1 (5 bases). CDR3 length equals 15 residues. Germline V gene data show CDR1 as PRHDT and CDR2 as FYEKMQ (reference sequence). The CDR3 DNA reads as TGTGCCAGCAGCGTAGGCGGGGCGCTGGGCTATGGCTACACCTTC. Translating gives CASSVGGALGYGYTF.

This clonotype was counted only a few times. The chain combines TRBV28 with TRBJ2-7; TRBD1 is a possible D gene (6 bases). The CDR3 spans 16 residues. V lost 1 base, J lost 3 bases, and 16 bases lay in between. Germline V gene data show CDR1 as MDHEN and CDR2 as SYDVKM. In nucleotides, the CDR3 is TGTGCCAGCAGTTTATCAACGGAAGGGGGTGGCTACGAGCAGTACTTC. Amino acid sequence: CASSLSTEGGGYEQYF.

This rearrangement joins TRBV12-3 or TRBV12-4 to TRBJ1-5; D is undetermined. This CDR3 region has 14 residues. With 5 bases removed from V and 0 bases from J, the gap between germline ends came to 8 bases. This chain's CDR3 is CASSPQYSNQPQHF. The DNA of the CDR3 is TGTGCCAGCAGTCCCCAATATAGCAATCAGCCCCAGCATTTT.

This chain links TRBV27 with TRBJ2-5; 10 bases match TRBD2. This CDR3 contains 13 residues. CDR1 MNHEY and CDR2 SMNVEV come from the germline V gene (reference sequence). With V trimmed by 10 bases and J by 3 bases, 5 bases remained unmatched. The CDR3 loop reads CANELAGKETQYF. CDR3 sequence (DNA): TGTGCCAACGAACTAGCGGGGAAAGAGACCCAGTACTTC.

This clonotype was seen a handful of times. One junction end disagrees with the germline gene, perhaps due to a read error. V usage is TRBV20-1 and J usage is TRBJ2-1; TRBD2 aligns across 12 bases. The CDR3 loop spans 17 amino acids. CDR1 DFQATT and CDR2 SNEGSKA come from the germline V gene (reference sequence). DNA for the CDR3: TGCAGTGCCAGAGGCCTAGCGGGAGGGAGTTCCTACAATGAGCAGTTCTTC. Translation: CSARGLAGGSSYNEQFF.

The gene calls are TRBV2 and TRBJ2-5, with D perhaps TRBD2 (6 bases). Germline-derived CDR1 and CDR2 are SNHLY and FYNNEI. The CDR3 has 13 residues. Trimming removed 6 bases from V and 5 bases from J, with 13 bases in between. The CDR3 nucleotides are TGTGCCAGCAGGGCGGGAATGAGGGAGACCCAGTACTTC. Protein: CASRAGMRETQYF.

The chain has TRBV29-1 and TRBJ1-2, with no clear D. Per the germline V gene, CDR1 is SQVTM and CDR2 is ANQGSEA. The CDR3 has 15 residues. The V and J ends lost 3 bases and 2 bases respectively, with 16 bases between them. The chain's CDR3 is CSVDPGGGGNYGYTF. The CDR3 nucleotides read TGCAGCGTTGACCCCGGCGGAGGAGGAAACTATGGCTACACCTTC.

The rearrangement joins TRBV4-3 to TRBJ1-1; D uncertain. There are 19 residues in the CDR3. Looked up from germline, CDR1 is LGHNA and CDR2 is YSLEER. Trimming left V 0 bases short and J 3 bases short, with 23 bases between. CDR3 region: CASSQDWTDPSEKYTEAFF. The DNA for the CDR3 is TGCGCCAGCAGCCAAGACTGGACGGATCCCTCAGAGAAATACACTGAAGCTTTCTTT.